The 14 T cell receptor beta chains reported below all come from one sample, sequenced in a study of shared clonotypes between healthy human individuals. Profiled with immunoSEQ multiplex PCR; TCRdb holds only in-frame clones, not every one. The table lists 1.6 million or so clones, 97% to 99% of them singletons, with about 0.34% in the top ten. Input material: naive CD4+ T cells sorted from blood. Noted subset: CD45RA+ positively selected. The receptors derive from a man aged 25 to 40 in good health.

This CDR3 is CASSPIAKSYEQYF. The CDR3 nucleotides read TGTGCCAGCTCACCTATAGCGAAATCCTACGAGCAGTACTTC. The chain joins TRBV18 to TRBJ2-7; possible D gene TRBD2, 5 bases. The germline gives CDR1 KGHSH, CDR2 LQKENI. Trimming pared 3 bases from V and 1 base from J, leaving 10 bases between. CDR3 length: 14 residues. The variable domain in full, with the rest retrieved from reference TRBV18 and TRBJ2-7, is NAGVMQNPRHLVRRRGQEARLRCSPMKGHSHVYWYRQLPEEGLKFMVYLQKENIIDESGMPKERFSAEFPKEGPSILRIQQVVRGDSAAYFCASSPIAKSYEQYFGPGTRLTVT.

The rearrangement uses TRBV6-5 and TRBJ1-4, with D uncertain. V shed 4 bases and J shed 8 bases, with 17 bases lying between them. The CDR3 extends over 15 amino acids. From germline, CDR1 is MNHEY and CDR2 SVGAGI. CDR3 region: CASSSPPSGREKLFF. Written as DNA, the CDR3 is TGTGCCAGCAGTTCCCCCCCGTCGGGCAGGGAAAAACTGTTTTTT.

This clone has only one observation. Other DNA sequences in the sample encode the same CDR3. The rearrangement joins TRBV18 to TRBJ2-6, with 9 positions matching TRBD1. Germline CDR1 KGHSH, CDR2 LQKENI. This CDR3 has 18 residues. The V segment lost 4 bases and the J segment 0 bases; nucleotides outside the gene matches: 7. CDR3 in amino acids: CASSHPGQGLSGANVLTF. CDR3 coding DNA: TGTGCCAGCTCACACCCGGGACAGGGTCTCTCTGGGGCCAACGTCCTGACTTTC.

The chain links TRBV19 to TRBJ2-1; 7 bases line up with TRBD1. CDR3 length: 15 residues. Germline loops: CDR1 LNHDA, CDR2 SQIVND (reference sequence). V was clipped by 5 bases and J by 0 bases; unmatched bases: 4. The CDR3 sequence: CASSGRGSSYNEQFF. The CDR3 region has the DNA TGTGCCAGTAGTGGCAGGGGGAGCTCCTACAATGAGCAGTTCTTC. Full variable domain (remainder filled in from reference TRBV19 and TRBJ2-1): DGGITQSPKYLFRKEGQNVTLSCEQNLNHDAMYWYRQDPGQGLRLIYYSQIVNDFQKGDIAEGYSVSREKKESFPLTVTSAQKNPTAFYLCASSGRGSSYNEQFFGPGTRLTVL.

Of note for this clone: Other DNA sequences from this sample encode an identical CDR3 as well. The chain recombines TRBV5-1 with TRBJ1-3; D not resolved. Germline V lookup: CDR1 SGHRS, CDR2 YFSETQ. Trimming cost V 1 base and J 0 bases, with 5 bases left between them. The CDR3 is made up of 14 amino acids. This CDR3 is CASSLLGSGNTIYF. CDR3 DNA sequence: TGCGCCAGCAGCTTGTTGGGCTCTGGAAACACCATATATTTT.

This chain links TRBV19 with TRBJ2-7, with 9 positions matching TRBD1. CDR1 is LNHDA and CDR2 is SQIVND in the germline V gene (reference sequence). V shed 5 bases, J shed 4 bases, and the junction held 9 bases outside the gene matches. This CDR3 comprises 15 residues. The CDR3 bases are TGTGCCAGTAGTTCCAGGACAGGGGATGTGTACGAGCAGTACTTC. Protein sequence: CASSSRTGDVYEQYF. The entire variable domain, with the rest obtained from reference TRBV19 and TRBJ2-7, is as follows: DGGITQSPKYLFRKEGQNVTLSCEQNLNHDAMYWYRQDPGQGLRLIYYSQIVNDFQKGDIAEGYSVSREKKESFPLTVTSAQKNPTAFYLCASSSRTGDVYEQYFGPGTRLTVT.

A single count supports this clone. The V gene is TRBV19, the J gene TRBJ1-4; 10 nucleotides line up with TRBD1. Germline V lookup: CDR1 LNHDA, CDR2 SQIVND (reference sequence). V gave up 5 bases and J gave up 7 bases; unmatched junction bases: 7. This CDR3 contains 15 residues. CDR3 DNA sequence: TGTGCCAGTAGTTCAAGCCGGGACAGGGGTGAAAAACTGTTTTTT. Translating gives CASSSSRDRGEKLFF.

CDR3 DNA: TGTGCCAGCAGCGTGGGGGAGGGACGAACCATAAACACCATATATTTT. Residues: CASSVGEGRTINTIYF. The genes are TRBV9 and TRBJ1-3, with D possibly matching TRBD1 (5 bases). Between the trimmed V and J ends, which lost 2 bases and 6 bases, there was a span of 18 bases. CDR1 SGDLS and CDR2 YYNGEE come from the germline V gene. This CDR3 region has 16 residues.

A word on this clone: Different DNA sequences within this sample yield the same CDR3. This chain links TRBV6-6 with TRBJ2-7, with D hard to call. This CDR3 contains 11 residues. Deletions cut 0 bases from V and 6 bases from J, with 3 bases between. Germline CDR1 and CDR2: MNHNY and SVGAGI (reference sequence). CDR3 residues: CASSYSGEQYF. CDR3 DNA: TGTGCCAGCAGTTACTCTGGCGAGCAGTACTTC.

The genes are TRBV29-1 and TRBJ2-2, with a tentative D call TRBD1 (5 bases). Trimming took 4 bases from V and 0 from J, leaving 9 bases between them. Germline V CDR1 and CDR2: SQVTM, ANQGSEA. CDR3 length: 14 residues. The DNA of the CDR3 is TGCAGCGTTGTTCAACAGGCGAACACCGGGGAGCTGTTTTTT. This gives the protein CSVVQQANTGELFF.

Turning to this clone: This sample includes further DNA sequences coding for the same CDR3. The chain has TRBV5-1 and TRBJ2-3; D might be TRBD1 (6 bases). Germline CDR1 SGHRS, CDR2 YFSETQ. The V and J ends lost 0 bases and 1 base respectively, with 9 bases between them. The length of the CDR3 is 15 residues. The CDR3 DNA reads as TGCGCCAGCAGCTTGGAGGGGGTTGGCACAGATACGCAGTATTTT. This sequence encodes CASSLEGVGTDTQYF.

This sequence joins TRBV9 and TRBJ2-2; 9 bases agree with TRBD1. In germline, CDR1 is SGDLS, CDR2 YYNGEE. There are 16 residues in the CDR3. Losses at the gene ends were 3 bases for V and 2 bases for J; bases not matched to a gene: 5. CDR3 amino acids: CASSARDRENTGELFF. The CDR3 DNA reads TGTGCCAGCAGCGCCCGGGACAGGGAAAACACCGGGGAGCTGTTTTTT.

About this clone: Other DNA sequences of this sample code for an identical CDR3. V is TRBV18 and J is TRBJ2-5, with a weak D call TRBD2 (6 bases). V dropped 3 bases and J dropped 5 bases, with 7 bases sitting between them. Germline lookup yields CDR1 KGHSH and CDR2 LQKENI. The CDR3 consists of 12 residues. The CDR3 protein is CASSPAGETQYF. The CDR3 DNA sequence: TGTGCCAGCTCACCGGCGGGGGAGACCCAGTACTTC.

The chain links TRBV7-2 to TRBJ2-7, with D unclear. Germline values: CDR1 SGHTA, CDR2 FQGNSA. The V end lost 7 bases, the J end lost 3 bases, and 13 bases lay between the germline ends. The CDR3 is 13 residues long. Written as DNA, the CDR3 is TGTGCCAGCACCAGAGGACCTAACTACGAGCAGTACTTC. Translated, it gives CASTRGPNYEQYF. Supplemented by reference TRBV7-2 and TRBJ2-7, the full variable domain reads GAGVSQSPSNKVTEKGKDVELRCDPISGHTALYWYRQSLGQGLEFLIYFQGNSAPDKSGLPSDRFSAERTGGSVSTLTIQRTQQEDSAVYLCASTRGPNYEQYFGPGTRLTVT.